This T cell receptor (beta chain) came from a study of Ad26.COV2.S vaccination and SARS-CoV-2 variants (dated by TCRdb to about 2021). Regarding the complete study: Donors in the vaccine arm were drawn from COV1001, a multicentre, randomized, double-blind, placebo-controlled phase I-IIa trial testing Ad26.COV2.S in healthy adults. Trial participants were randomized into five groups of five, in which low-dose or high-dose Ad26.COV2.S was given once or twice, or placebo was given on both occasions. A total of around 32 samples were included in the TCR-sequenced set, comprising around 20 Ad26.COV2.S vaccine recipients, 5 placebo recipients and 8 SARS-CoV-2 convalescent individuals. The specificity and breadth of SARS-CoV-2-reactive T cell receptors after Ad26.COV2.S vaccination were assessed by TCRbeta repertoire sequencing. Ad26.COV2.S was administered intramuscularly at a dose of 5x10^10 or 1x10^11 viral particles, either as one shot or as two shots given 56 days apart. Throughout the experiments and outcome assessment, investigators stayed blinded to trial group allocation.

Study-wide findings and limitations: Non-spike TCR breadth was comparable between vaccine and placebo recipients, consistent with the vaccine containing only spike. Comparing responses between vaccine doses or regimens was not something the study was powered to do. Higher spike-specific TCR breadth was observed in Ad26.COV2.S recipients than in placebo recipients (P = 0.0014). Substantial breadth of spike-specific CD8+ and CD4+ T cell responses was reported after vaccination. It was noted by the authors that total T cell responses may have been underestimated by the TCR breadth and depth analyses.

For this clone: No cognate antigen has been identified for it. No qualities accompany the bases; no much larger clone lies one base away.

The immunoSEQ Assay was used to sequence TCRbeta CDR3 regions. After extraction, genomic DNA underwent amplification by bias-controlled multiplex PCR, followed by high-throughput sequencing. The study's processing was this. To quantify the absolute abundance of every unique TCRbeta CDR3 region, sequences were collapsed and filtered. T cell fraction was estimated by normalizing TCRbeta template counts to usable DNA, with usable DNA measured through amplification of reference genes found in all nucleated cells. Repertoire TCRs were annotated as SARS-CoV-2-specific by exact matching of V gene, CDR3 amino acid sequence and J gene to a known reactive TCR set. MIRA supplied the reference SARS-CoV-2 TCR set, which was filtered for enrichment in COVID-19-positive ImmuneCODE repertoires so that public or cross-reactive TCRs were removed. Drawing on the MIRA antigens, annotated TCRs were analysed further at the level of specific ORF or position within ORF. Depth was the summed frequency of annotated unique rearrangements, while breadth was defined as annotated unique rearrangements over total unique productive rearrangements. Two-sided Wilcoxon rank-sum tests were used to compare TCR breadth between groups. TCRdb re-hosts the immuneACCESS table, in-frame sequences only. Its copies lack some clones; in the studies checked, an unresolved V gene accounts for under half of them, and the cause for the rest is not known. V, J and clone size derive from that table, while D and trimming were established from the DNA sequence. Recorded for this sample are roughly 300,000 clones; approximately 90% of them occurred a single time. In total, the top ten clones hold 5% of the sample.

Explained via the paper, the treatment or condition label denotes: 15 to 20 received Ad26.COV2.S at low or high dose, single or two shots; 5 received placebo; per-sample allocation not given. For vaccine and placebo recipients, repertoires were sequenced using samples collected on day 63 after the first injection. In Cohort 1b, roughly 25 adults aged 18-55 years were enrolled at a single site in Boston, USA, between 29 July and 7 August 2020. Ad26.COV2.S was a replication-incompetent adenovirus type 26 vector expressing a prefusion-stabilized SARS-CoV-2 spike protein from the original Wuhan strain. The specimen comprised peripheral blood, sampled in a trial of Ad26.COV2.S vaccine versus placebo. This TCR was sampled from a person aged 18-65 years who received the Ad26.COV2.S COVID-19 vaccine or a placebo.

This receptor has the CDR3 CASSHYSYEQYF. The DNA sequence is as follows: TGTGCCAGCAGCCATTACAGCTACGAGCAGTACTTC. Recombination linked TRBV3-1 (or the pseudogene TRBV3-2) to TRBJ2-7; there is no confident call for the D gene. Between the V and J ends, shortened by 3 bases and 3 bases respectively, the junction contains 6 bases. Sequences LGHDT (CDR1) and YNNKEL (CDR2) are obtained from the germline V gene (reference sequence). The cysteine opens and the phenylalanine closes a CDR3 of 12 amino acids. Only the CDR3 DNA stays, 36 bases, in frame from base 1.